Listed below are T cell receptor beta chains from one sample, sequenced in a study of shared clonotypes between healthy human individuals. Generated by immunoSEQ multiplex PCR, the TCRdb table keeps only in-frame clones and is missing some. Of 2 million to 2.5 million clones listed, 93% are singletons. Sequencing was performed on naive CD4+ T cells from PBMCs. These receptors were obtained from a man younger than 35 in good health. Some clones in this sample may be carry-over from other donors' samples. Each CDR3 is given with its conserved first and last residue. Each record gives: V gene, J gene, clone size, D gene, CDR3 protein, CDR3 DNA. A D gene is named only where the DNA matches it firmly. Clone sizes are given selectively: once, few, many, or a class where the clone is expanded.

TRBV5-1	TRBJ2-7	NA	NA	CASSSDVAYEQYF	TGCGCCAGCAGCTCGGACGTCGCCTACGAGCAGTACTTC
TRBV4-3	TRBJ2-7	NA	TRBD1	CASSQEVWTGLGEQYF	TGCGCCAGCAGCCAAGAAGTGTGGACAGGGTTGGGAGAGCAGTACTTC
TRBV27	TRBJ1-5	NA	TRBD1	CASRDRVGQPQHF	TGTGCCAGCAGAGACAGGGTGGGGCAGCCCCAGCATTTT
TRBV2	TRBJ1-5	NA	NA	CASILRPYSNQPQHF	TGTGCCAGCATACTCAGGCCTTATAGCAATCAGCCCCAGCATTTT
TRBV20-1	TRBJ2-7	NA	NA	CSADNYEQYF	TGCAGTGCTGACAACTACGAGCAGTACTTC
TRBV28	TRBJ1-5	NA	NA	CASSPPGGITQPQHF	TGTGCCAGCAGCCCCCCCGGAGGGATAACTCAGCCCCAGCATTTT
TRBV11-1	TRBJ1-1	NA	NA	CASSLAVPATEAFF	TGTGCCAGCAGCTTAGCTGTACCGGCGACTGAAGCTTTCTTT
TRBV29-1	TRBJ1-1	NA	NA	CSVTGVPDTEAFF	TGCAGCGTAACGGGGGTCCCGGACACTGAAGCTTTCTTT
TRBV7-9	TRBJ1-2	NA	NA	CASSLGPTLVNYGYTF	TGTGCCAGCAGCCTTGGGCCAACCCTCGTTAACTATGGCTACACCTTC
TRBV5-1	TRBJ2-3	NA	NA	CASSLEGRSTDTQYF	TGCGCCAGCAGCTTGGAGGGCAGATCCACAGATACGCAGTATTTT
TRBV7-8	TRBJ2-2	NA	NA	CASGWATGELFF	TGTGCCAGTGGATGGGCGACCGGGGAGCTGTTTTTT
TRBV9	TRBJ1-2	NA	NA	CASSRDYGYTF	TGTGCCAGCAGTAGGGACTATGGCTACACCTTC
TRBV30	TRBJ2-5	NA	TRBD2	CAWSVVGRAPETQYF	TGTGCCTGGAGTGTAGTTGGGAGGGCCCCTGAGACCCAGTACTTC
TRBV18	TRBJ2-7	once	NA	CASSPNRGRRIEQYF	TGTGCCAGCTCCCCCAACCGGGGGCGAAGGATCGAGCAGTACTTC
TRBV27	TRBJ1-2	NA	NA	CASSLSSGFGYTF	TGTGCCAGCAGTTTATCGTCAGGGTTTGGCTACACCTTC
TRBV15	TRBJ1-2	NA	NA	CATSRERQFLSYGYTF	TGTGCCACCAGCAGGGAACGACAGTTTCTGTCCTATGGCTACACCTTC
TRBV19	TRBJ2-6	NA	NA	CASRAWGSGANVLTF	TGTGCCAGTAGAGCCTGGGGCTCTGGGGCCAACGTCCTGACTTTC
TRBV28	TRBJ1-5	NA	NA	CASSLRNQPQHF	TGTGCCAGCAGTCTCAGGAATCAGCCCCAGCATTTT
TRBV28	TRBJ2-2	NA	TRBD2	CASLPGGIFRTGELFF	TGTGCCAGCCTCCCGGGGGGGATCTTTCGCACCGGGGAGCTGTTTTTT
TRBV28	TRBJ2-1	NA	TRBD1	CASSPGDRDYNEQFF	TGTGCCAGCAGCCCAGGGGACAGGGACTACAATGAGCAGTTCTTC